These 9 T cell receptor beta chains were all obtained from the same sample, sequenced in a study of cytomegalovirus exposure and HLA in healthy donors. In the PCR, 60 Vbeta and 13 Jbeta primers were used. Data came from immunoSEQ multiplex PCR; TCRdb stores just in-frame clones and leaves some out. The data show around 130,000 clones, with approximately 8.7% seen just once and less than 7% held by the top ten. The material sequenced was PBMCs. The receptor set was obtained from a middle-aged man in good health and CMV-seronegative.

There are a few counts of this clone. The chain has TRBV7-9 and TRBJ1-5; D possibly corresponds to TRBD1 (5 bases). Trimming took 4 bases from V and 1 from J, leaving 17 bases between them. This CDR3 region has 17 residues. Germline CDR1 SEHNR, CDR2 FQNEAQ (reference sequence). The DNA for the CDR3 is TGTGCCAGCAGCTCCGACGGGGGGGATGTGAGCAATCAGCCCCAGCATTTT. The encoded protein is CASSSDGGDVSNQPQHF.

This chain uses TRBV7-9 with TRBJ1-4; 11 positions agree with TRBD1. V shed 5 bases and J 11 bases; nucleotides not matched to a gene: 10. The CDR3 runs 15 residues. The germline CDR1 and CDR2 sequences are SEHNR and FQNEAQ (reference sequence). The CDR3 DNA reads TGTGCCAGCAGCGACCCGGGACAGGGGGTTCCCAAACTGTTTTTT. This codes for CASSDPGQGVPKLFF.

This clone was counted only a few times. The genes are TRBV6-5 and TRBJ1-1, with unresolved D. CDR3 length: 13 amino acids. CDR1 and CDR2 (germline): MNHEY, SVGAGI. V shed 4 bases and J shed 3 bases, with 9 bases lying between them. The DNA for the CDR3 is TGTGCCAGCAGTTCCACTGTTTACACTGAAGCTTTCTTT. It yields the protein CASSSTVYTEAFF.

This clone has just a few counts. The rearrangement links TRBV9 to TRBJ1-2; 7 bases fit TRBD1. Germline-derived CDR1 and CDR2 are SGDLS and YYNGEE. Trimming at V came to 3 bases and at J to 4 bases, leaving 12 bases not matched to a gene. The CDR3 has 16 residues. The CDR3 here is CASSASNRGPIYGYTF. CDR3 bases: TGTGCCAGCAGCGCCAGTAACAGGGGTCCCATCTATGGCTACACCTTC.

This clone was detected only a few times. The genes are TRBV7-8 and TRBJ2-3, with 10 bases identical to TRBD2. Germline CDR1 reads SGHVS; CDR2 reads FQNEAQ. With V trimmed by 5 bases and J by 2 bases, 7 bases remained unmatched. CDR3 length: 16 residues. The CDR3 bases are TGTGCCAGCAGCGTACAAGCGGGGGGGTCCACAGATACGCAGTATTTT. This translates into CASSVQAGGSTDTQYF. The whole variable domain, remainder taken from reference TRBV7-8 and TRBJ2-3, is GAGVSQSPRYKVAKRGQDVALRCDPISGHVSLFWYQQALGQGPEFLTYFQNEAQLDKSGLPSDRFFAERPEGSVSTLKIQRTQQEDSAVYLCASSVQAGGSTDTQYFGPGTRLTVL.

The chain is built from TRBV6-5 and TRBJ2-7; no reliable D call. This CDR3 comprises 13 residues. Germline V gene lookup returns CDR1 MNHEY and CDR2 SVGAGI. V shed 5 bases and J shed 5 bases, with 13 bases lying between them. DNA of the CDR3: TGTGCCAGCAGTGGCTCTGGGCTCAACGAGCAGTACTTC. This sequence encodes CASSGSGLNEQYF.

This clone was counted between two and nine times. This chain links TRBV19 with TRBJ1-2; D gene ambiguous. The V and J ends lost 3 bases and 4 bases respectively, with 6 bases between them. The V gene's germline CDR1 is LNHDA and CDR2 SQIVND (reference sequence). This CDR3 comprises 12 residues. The CDR3 sequence: CASSMAAYGYTF. The CDR3 region has the DNA TGTGCCAGTAGTATGGCCGCCTATGGCTACACCTTC.

The table lists this clone with many counts. V and J are TRBV25-1 and TRBJ2-5; 11 bases fit TRBD1. J was trimmed by 4 bases and V by 6 bases; bases with no gene match: 1. The V gene's germline CDR1 is MGHDK and CDR2 SYGVNS. The CDR3 loop spans 13 amino acids. DNA of the CDR3: TGTGCCAGCAGGGACAGGGGGCGAGAGACCCAGTACTTC. It is translated as CASRDRGRETQYF.

There are a few counts of this clone. The chain carries TRBV29-1 and TRBJ2-2; 10 bases fit TRBD1. The CDR3 is 14 amino acids. Germline V CDR1 and CDR2: SQVTM, ANQGSEA. V was pared by 7 bases and J by 3 bases, with 5 bases of the junction left unmatched. CDR3 protein: CSATGTGDTGELFF. Written as DNA, the CDR3 is TGCAGCGCTACCGGGACAGGGGACACCGGGGAGCTGTTTTTT.